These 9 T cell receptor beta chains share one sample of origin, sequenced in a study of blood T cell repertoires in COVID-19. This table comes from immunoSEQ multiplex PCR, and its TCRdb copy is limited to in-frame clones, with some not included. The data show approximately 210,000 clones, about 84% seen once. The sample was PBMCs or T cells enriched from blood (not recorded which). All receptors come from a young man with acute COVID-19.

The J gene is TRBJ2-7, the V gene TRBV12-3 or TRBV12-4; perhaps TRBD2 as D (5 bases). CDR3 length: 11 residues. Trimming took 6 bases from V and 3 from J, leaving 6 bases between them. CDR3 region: CASSRGYEQYF. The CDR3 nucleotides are TGTGCCAGCAGCCGGGGCTACGAGCAGTACTTC.

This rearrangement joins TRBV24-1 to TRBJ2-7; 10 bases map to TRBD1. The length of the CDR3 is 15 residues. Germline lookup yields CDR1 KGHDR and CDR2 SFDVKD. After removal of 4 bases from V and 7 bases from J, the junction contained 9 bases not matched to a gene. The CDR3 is CATSETGQGLGEQYF. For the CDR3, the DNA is TGTGCCACCAGTGAAACGGGACAGGGGCTGGGGGAGCAGTACTTC.

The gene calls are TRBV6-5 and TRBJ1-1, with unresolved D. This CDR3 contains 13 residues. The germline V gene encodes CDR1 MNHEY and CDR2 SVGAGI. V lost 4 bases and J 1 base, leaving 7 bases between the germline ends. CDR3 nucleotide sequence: TGTGCCAGCAGTTTCCGAGCGAACACTGAAGCTTTCTTT. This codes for CASSFRANTEAFF.

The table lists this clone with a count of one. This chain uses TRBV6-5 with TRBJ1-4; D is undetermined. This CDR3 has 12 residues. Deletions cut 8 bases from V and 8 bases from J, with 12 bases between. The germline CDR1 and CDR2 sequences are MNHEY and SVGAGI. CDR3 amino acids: CASGRLMEKLFF. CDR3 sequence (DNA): TGTGCCAGCGGGAGACTAATGGAAAAACTGTTTTTT.

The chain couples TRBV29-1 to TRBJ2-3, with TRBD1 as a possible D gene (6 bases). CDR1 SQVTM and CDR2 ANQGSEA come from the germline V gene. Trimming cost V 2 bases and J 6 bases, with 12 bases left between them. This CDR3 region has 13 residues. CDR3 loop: CSVENPTGDTQYF. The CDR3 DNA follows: TGCAGCGTTGAAAACCCCACAGGGGATACGCAGTATTTT.

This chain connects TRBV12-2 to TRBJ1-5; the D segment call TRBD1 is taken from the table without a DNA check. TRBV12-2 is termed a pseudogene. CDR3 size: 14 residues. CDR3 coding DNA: TGTGCAAGTCGCTTAATACAGTCCCTCCAGCCCCAGCATTTT. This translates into CASRLIQSLQPQHF.

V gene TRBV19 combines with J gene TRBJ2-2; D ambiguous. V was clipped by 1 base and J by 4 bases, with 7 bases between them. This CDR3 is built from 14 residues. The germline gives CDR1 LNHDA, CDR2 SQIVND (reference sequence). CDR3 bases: TGTGCCAGTAGTATAGGAGCTTTCACCGGGGAGCTGTTTTTT. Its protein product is CASSIGAFTGELFF.

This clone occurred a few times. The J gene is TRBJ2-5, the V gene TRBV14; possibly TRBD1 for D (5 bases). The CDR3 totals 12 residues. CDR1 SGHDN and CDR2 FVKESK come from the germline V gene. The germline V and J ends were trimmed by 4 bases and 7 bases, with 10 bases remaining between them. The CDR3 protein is CASSLLGVTQYF. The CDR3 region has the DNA TGTGCCAGCAGCCTCCTAGGGGTGACCCAGTACTTC.

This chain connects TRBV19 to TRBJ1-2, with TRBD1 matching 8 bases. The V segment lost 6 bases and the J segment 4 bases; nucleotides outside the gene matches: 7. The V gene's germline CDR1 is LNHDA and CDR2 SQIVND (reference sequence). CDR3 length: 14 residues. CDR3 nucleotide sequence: TGTGCCAGTAGGGGACAGGAAGCTACCTATGGCTACACCTTC. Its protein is CASRGQEATYGYTF. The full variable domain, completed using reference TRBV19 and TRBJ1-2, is DGGITQSPKYLFRKEGQNVTLSCEQNLNHDAMYWYRQDPGQGLRLIYYSQIVNDFQKGDIAEGYSVSREKKESFPLTVTSAQKNPTAFYLCASRGQEATYGYTFGSGTRLTVV.